This T cell receptor (beta chain) was sequenced during a study of blood T cell repertoires in COVID-19. Trimming cost V 3 bases and J 6 bases, with 15 bases left between them. CDR1 is SGHTA, CDR2 FQGNSA, per germline. This CDR3 is built from 15 residues. Assay used: immunoSEQ multiplex PCR; TCRdb lists only in-frame clones, some missing. There are around 330,000 clones in the sample; 89% occur only once, and roughly 8.9% lies in the top ten. The sequencing input was PBMCs or T cells enriched from blood (not recorded which). The source is a woman aged 40 to 50 who had recovered from COVID-19. The chain combines TRBV7-2 with TRBJ1-5, with D possibly TRBD1 on 5 matching bases. The CDR3: CASSLSAGKGQPQHF. As DNA, the CDR3 is TGTGCCAGCAGCTTGTCGGCAGGGAAGGGTCAGCCCCAGCATTTT.